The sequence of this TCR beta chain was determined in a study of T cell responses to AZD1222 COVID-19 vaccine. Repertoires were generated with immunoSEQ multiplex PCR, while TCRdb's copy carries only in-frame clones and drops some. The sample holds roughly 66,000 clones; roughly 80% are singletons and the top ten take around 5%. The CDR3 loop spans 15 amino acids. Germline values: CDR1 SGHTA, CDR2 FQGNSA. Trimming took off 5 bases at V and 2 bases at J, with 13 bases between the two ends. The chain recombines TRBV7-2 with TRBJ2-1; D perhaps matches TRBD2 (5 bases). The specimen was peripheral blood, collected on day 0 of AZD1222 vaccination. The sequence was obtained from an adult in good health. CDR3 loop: CASSPVPGTYNEQFF. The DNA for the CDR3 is TGTGCCAGCAGCCCCGTGCCGGGAACCTACAATGAGCAGTTCTTC.